Listed below are T cell receptor beta chains from one sample, sequenced in a study of CXCR4 blockade with PD-1 therapy in pancreatic cancer. Some clones are missing from TCRdb's copy, which holds only in-frame ones; the method was immunoSEQ multiplex PCR. The profile shows approximately 18,000 clones, approximately 72% of them singletons. The material sequenced was tumor tissue. These receptors originate from a human donor with pancreatic ductal adenocarcinoma. CDR3s include the opening cysteine and the closing phenylalanine or tryptophan. Fields, in order: J gene, V gene, CDR3 protein.

TRBJ2-3,TRBV14,CASSQDRIDTQYF
TRBJ1-4,TRBV16,CASSQSTVGNEKLFF
TRBJ2-1,TRBV27,CASRSWGRDEQFF
TRBJ1-1,TRBV18,CASSPLGARVHTEAFF
TRBJ1-1,TRBV28,CASSESRGVSLAFF
TRBJ2-7,TRBV9,CASSVADSYEQYF
TRBJ2-1,TRBV19,CASSGAGGPLHEQFF
TRBJ2-2,TRBV19,CASSMLQGNTGELFF
TRBJ1-1,TRBV11-3,CASSLERGVNTEAFF
TRBJ1-1,TRBV19,CASSLGMGTEAFF
TRBJ2-7,TRBV28,CASSLNLRDEQYF
TRBJ2-5,TRBV30,CAWTGGGETQYF
TRBJ2-7,TRBV25-1,CASSESELRSYEQYF
TRBJ2-1,TRBV5-1,CASSLEASSYNEQFF
TRBJ2-1,TRBV29-1,CSVERRTYNEQFF
TRBJ1-5,TRBV19,CASSILDVVSNQPQHF
TRBJ1-6,TRBV30,CAVQTGNNSPLHF
TRBJ2-1,TRBV19,CASTLSGRARDEQFF
TRBJ2-3,TRBV18,CASSRGVTPSTDTQYF
TRBJ1-5,TRBV19,CASTQGASNQPQHF
TRBJ1-2,TRBV28,CASSLAGNYGYTF
TRBJ2-5,TRBV28,CASSPGTEETQYF
TRBJ2-1,TRBV18,CASSPLLLQGANEQFF
TRBJ2-7,TRBV14,CASSLGLAGPYEQYF
TRBJ1-3,TRBV19,CASSKGRVDGNTIYF
TRBJ2-1,TRBV19,CASTGPLAGPYNEQFF
TRBJ2-1,TRBV19,CASSINSISYNEQFF
TRBJ2-3,TRBV11-3,CASSLQGVGTDTQYF
TRBJ2-4,TRBV6-4,CAISGSVLGTKNIQYF
TRBJ1-1,TRBV29-1,CSVAVKWNTEAFF
TRBJ2-1,TRBV18,CASSPGTSGHNEQFF
TRBJ1-5,TRBV19,CASRDRGGQPQHF
TRBJ1-1,TRBV5-8,CASSFSGFSEAFF